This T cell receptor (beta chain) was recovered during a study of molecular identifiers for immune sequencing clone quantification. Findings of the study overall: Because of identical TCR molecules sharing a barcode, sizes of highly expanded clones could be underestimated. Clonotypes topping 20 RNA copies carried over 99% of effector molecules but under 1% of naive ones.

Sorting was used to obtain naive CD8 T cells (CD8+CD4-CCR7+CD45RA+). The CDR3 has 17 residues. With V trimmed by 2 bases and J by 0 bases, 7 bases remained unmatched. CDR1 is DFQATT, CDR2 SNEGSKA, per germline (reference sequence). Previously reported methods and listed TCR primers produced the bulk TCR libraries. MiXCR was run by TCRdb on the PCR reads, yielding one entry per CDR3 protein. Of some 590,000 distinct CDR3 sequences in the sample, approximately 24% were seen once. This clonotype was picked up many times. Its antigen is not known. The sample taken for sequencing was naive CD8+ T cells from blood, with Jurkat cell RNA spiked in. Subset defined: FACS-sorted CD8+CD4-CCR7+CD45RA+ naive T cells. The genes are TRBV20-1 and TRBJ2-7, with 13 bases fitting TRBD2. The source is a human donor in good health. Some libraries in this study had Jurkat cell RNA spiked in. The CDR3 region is CSARSGTSGVNSYEQYF. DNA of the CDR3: TGCAGTGCTAGATCCGGGACTAGCGGGGTGAACTCCTACGAGCAGTACTTC.